This passage covers 23 T cell receptor beta chains from one sample sequenced in a study of blood T cell repertoires in COVID-19. Method: immunoSEQ multiplex PCR; TCRdb's copy keeps in-frame clones and lacks some. The sample yields about 160,000 clones, approximately 85% seen once. Sequencing was done on a sample of peripheral blood. These receptors were taken from a man aged 40-49 years with acute or convalescent COVID-19.

This chain uses TRBV12-3 or TRBV12-4 with TRBJ1-2; D perhaps matches TRBD1 (5 bases). Trimming took off 5 bases at V and 13 bases at J, with 8 bases between the two ends. This CDR3 contains 9 residues. CDR3 loop: CASSPGLTF. Written as DNA, the CDR3 is TGTGCCAGCAGTCCGGGACTCACCTTC.

The CDR3 loop is CASRGWDRGNEQYF. The CDR3 bases are TGTGCCAGCCGGGGCTGGGACAGGGGTAACGAGCAGTACTTC. The rearrangement links TRBV27 to TRBJ2-7; 10 nucleotides align to TRBD1. Trimming took 8 bases from V and 5 from J; bases not matched to a gene: 9. Looked up from germline, CDR1 is MNHEY and CDR2 is SMNVEV (reference sequence). There are 14 residues in the CDR3.

The chain recombines TRBV24-1 with TRBJ1-2; D is uncertain. The CDR3 is 12 residues long. Germline-derived CDR1 and CDR2 are KGHDR and SFDVKD. V was trimmed by 4 bases and J by 8 bases, leaving 10 bases between them. CDR3 sequence: CATSDRFLGYTF. CDR3 nucleotide sequence: TGTGCCACCAGTGACAGGTTTTTGGGCTACACCTTC.

In this sample, this clone turned up a few times. The chain combines TRBV29-1 with TRBJ1-5; perhaps TRBD1 as D (5 bases). In germline, CDR1 is SQVTM, CDR2 ANQGSEA. Between the trimmed V and J ends, which lost 6 bases and 4 bases, there was a span of 13 bases. There are 13 residues in the CDR3. The DNA for the CDR3 is TGCAGCGTACAGGAAAATTGGAATCAGCCCCAGCATTTT. Protein sequence: CSVQENWNQPQHF.

The chain joins TRBV27 to TRBJ2-7, with a weak D call TRBD1 (6 bases). Germline-derived CDR1 and CDR2 are MNHEY and SMNVEV (reference sequence). V lost 6 bases and J 6 bases, leaving 12 bases between the germline ends. CDR3 length: 12 amino acids. The chain's CDR3 is CASSRNRVEQYF. The CDR3 region has the DNA TGTGCCAGCAGCCGGAACAGGGTCGAGCAGTACTTC.

This clone occurred once. The CDR3 protein is CASRDRGGTEAFF. CDR3 DNA sequence: TGTGCCAGCAGAGACAGGGGTGGAACTGAAGCTTTCTTT. The chain joins TRBV6-4 to TRBJ1-1; 8 nucleotides agree with TRBD1. Unmatched junction bases numbered 5, after V lost 6 bases and J lost 5 bases. The CDR3 is made up of 13 amino acids. Germline V lookup: CDR1 MRHNA, CDR2 SNTAGT.

Notes on this clone: The sample carries other DNA sequences with the same CDR3. This rearrangement joins TRBV18 to TRBJ1-5, with TRBD1 matching 8 bases. CDR1 is KGHSH and CDR2 is LQKENI in the germline V gene. V gave up 2 bases and J gave up 4 bases; unmatched junction bases: 1. This CDR3 spans 14 amino acids. The CDR3 region has the DNA TGTGCCAGCTCACCAGGACAGGGAAATCAGCCCCAGCATTTT. Amino acid sequence: CASSPGQGNQPQHF. Full variable domain (missing parts from reference TRBV18 and TRBJ1-5): NAGVMQNPRHLVRRRGQEARLRCSPMKGHSHVYWYRQLPEEGLKFMVYLQKENIIDESGMPKERFSAEFPKEGPSILRIQQVVRGDSAAYFCASSPGQGNQPQHFGDGTRLSIL.

The CDR3 loop is CASSEGPQGSGNSPLHF. The CDR3 DNA follows: TGTGCCAGCAGCGAAGGACCCCAGGGGTCTGGTAATTCACCCCTCCACTTT. The V call is TRBV13, the J call TRBJ1-6; D is possibly TRBD1 (6 bases). CDR3 size: 17 residues. From germline, CDR1 is PRHDT and CDR2 FYEKMQ (reference sequence). Trimming pared 5 bases from V and 6 bases from J, leaving 20 bases between. Full variable domain (outside the CDR3, taken from reference TRBV13 and TRBJ1-6): AAGVIQSPRHLIKEKRETATLKCYPIPRHDTVYWYQQGPGQDPQFLISFYEKMQSDKGSIPDRFSAQQFSDYHSELNMSSLELGDSALYFCASSEGPQGSGNSPLHFGNGTRLTVT.

The table lists this clone with a count of one. This chain connects TRBV30 to TRBJ2-7; 9 bases are shared with TRBD1. The CDR3 is 15 residues long. CDR1 GTSNPN and CDR2 SVGIG come from the germline V gene (reference sequence). J was trimmed by 2 bases and V by 3 bases; bases with no gene match: 8. This CDR3 reads CAWSRKGQGTYEQYF. CDR3 nucleotides: TGTGCCTGGAGCCGTAAGGGACAGGGCACCTACGAGCAGTACTTC.

This rearrangement joins TRBV20-1 to TRBJ2-5; TRBD2 might be the D (7 bases). Trimming took 3 bases from V and 5 from J, leaving 19 bases between them. Germline loops: CDR1 DFQATT, CDR2 SNEGSKA (reference sequence). The CDR3 extends over 15 amino acids. CDR3 protein: CSASYRRGRVETQYF. The DNA for the CDR3 is TGCAGTGCTAGTTATCGGCGGGGGCGCGTGGAGACCCAGTACTTC.

The chain uses TRBV2 and TRBJ1-5; a weak D match, TRBD1 (5 bases). The CDR3 length is 13 residues. Per germline, CDR1 SNHLY and CDR2 FYNNEI. V dropped 7 bases and J dropped 7 bases, with 14 bases sitting between them. CDR3 protein: CASTLRGGQPQHF. The CDR3 DNA follows: TGTGCCAGCACTTTAAGGGGTGGCCAGCCCCAGCATTTT.

The chain combines TRBV5-8 with TRBJ1-1; D is possibly TRBD1 (6 bases). The V and J ends lost 0 bases and 4 bases respectively, with 10 bases between them. This CDR3 comprises 14 residues. Germline-derived CDR1 and CDR2 are SGHTS and YDEGEE. The CDR3 sequence: CASSLGQGITEAFF. CDR3 DNA: TGTGCCAGCAGCTTGGGGCAGGGGATCACTGAAGCTTTCTTT. Combining the CDR3 with reference TRBV5-8 and TRBJ1-1 gives the whole variable domain EAGVTQSPTHLIKTRGQQATLRCSPISGHTSVYWYQQALGLGLQFLLWYDEGEERNRGNFPPRFSGRQFPNYSSELNVNALELEDSALYLCASSLGQGITEAFFGQGTRLTVV.

The chain recombines TRBV7-9 with TRBJ1-1; D call uncertain. The CDR3 is 15 residues long. V was cut by 2 bases and J by 5 bases, with 15 bases left in between. Germline loops: CDR1 SEHNR, CDR2 FQNEAQ (reference sequence). CDR3 sequence: CASSLNSRGITEAFF. In DNA form, the CDR3 reads TGTGCCAGCAGCTTAAACTCCCGGGGAATAACTGAAGCTTTCTTT.

This rearrangement joins TRBV18 to TRBJ2-7; 9 nucleotides agree with TRBD1. CDR3 length: 14 residues. The junction had 5 bases not matched to a gene; V was cut back by 3 bases and J by 5 bases. From germline, CDR1 is KGHSH and CDR2 LQKENI. CDR3: CASSPWTGANEQYF. CDR3 in DNA: TGTGCCAGCTCACCCTGGACAGGGGCCAACGAGCAGTACTTC.

This sequence joins TRBV18 and TRBJ1-2; 8 positions match TRBD1. The CDR3 is made up of 15 amino acids. CDR1 KGHSH and CDR2 LQKENI come from the germline V gene. V lost 2 bases and J lost 2; bases outside the gene matches: 4. The CDR3 nucleotides read TGTGCCAGCTCACCAGGACAGGGTGGAAACTATGGCTACACCTTC. Protein product: CASSPGQGGNYGYTF. Drawing the rest from reference TRBV18 and TRBJ1-2, the complete variable domain is NAGVMQNPRHLVRRRGQEARLRCSPMKGHSHVYWYRQLPEEGLKFMVYLQKENIIDESGMPKERFSAEFPKEGPSILRIQQVVRGDSAAYFCASSPGQGGNYGYTFGSGTRLTVV.

The chain uses TRBV12-3 or TRBV12-4 and TRBJ1-1; perhaps TRBD1 as D (6 bases). With 5 bases removed from V and 10 bases from J, the gap between germline ends came to 17 bases. This CDR3 comprises 13 residues. The CDR3 loop reads CASSRQGLWAAFF. The CDR3 coding sequence is TGTGCCAGCAGTCGCCAGGGGTTATGGGCAGCTTTCTTT.

The chain has TRBV24-1 and TRBJ2-3; TRBD1 aligns across 9 bases. Germline CDR1 and CDR2: KGHDR and SFDVKD. Trimming at V came to 3 bases and at J to 0 bases, leaving 9 bases not matched to a gene. CDR3 length: 18 residues. The DNA for the CDR3 is TGTGCCACCAGTGATCCGGACAGGGGTAGGGGAAGCACAGATACGCAGTATTTT. Its protein product is CATSDPDRGRGSTDTQYF.

The chain links TRBV12-3 or TRBV12-4 to TRBJ1-1, with D perhaps matching TRBD1 (6 bases). V was trimmed by 6 bases and J by 5 bases, leaving 13 bases between them. This CDR3 is built from 13 residues. The CDR3 loop reads CASSTTGLTEAFF. CDR3 sequence (DNA): TGTGCCAGCAGCACAACAGGGCTGACTGAAGCTTTCTTT.

In this sample, this clone turned up a few times. A clone one base away is much larger, so this may be a read error. The chain carries TRBV6-4 and TRBJ2-3; 8 bases match TRBD2. CDR3 size: 14 residues. The ends lost 3 bases at V and 1 base at J; junction bases unmatched: 0. Germline CDR1 and CDR2: MRHNA and SNTAGT. The CDR3 DNA reads as TGTGCCAGCAGTGAAGCGGGGGGCACAGATACGCAGTATTTT. Translated: CASSEAGGTDTQYF.

The gene calls are TRBV5-4 and TRBJ2-6; TRBD2 aligns across 7 bases. The germline V gene encodes CDR1 SGHNT and CDR2 YYREEE (reference sequence). The V and J ends lost 3 bases and 0 bases, in that order; junction bases with no gene match: 6. The CDR3 runs 17 residues. CDR3 sequence (DNA): TGTGCCAGCAGCTGGGCGGGGGTGGACTCTGGGGCCAACGTCCTGACTTTC. It is translated as CASSWAGVDSGANVLTF.

The chain uses TRBV6-5 and TRBJ1-2; 7 nucleotides align to TRBD1. From germline, CDR1 is MNHEY and CDR2 SVGAGI. The V segment lost 0 bases and the J segment 2 bases; nucleotides outside the gene matches: 6. This CDR3 region has 16 residues. For the CDR3, the DNA is TGTGCCAGCAGTTACTCGACACCGGGACAGAACTATGGCTACACCTTC. Its translation is CASSYSTPGQNYGYTF.

The J gene is TRBJ2-5, the V gene TRBV6-5; 8 bases fit TRBD1. This CDR3 region has 13 residues. The ends lost 6 bases at V and 4 bases at J; junction bases unmatched: 4. Germline lookup yields CDR1 MNHEY and CDR2 SVGAGI. The CDR3 reads CASRAGGRETQYF. The CDR3 bases are TGTGCCAGCAGAGCAGGGGGCCGAGAGACCCAGTACTTC.

The CDR3 sequence is CASSYGMGQGYTEAFF. DNA for the CDR3: TGTGCCAGCAGTTACGGGATGGGACAGGGGTACACTGAAGCTTTCTTT. The chain joins TRBV6-6 to TRBJ1-1; 10 bases fit TRBD1. After removal of 2 bases from V and 3 bases from J, the junction contained 6 bases not matched to a gene. Per the germline V gene, CDR1 is MNHNY and CDR2 is SVGAGI (reference sequence). This CDR3 has 16 residues.